The source of this TCR beta chain is a study of T cells in Graves' hyperthyroidism and ophthalmopathy. The investigators amplified TCR beta CDR3 regions from RNA transcripts. The HTBI primer set was used in a first-round RT-PCR of the TCR CDR3. TCRdb called the multiplex PCR reads again in MiXCR, with one record for every CDR3 protein. The sample lists 640,000 or so distinct CDR3 sequences; more than 13% were seen once. Comments on this clonotype: The antigen is undetermined.

Germline values: CDR1 LGHNA, CDR2 YNFKEQ. This CDR3 spans 15 amino acids. Germline trimming cut 1 base from V and 4 bases from J; bases unmatched to any gene: 5. Study conclusions and caveats: Blood shared most expanded thyroid clonotypes above 0.001.

The source material was blood. The receptor was isolated from a woman aged 18 to 35 with Graves' ophthalmopathy. J is TRBJ1-2 and V is TRBV4-2; 8 bases line up with TRBD1. CDR3 sequence reads: CASSQATGGSYGYTF. The CDR3 bases are TGTGCCAGCAGCCAAGCCACAGGGGGGTCCTATGGCTACACCTTC.